The entry below gives a single T cell receptor (beta chain) sequence along with its context. J lost 8 bases, V lost 6 bases, and 9 bases had no gene match. Germline V gene lookup returns CDR1 LGHNT and CDR2 FRNRAP. The CDR3 totals 13 residues. The data were obtained in a study of glioma-infiltrating T cells after dendritic cell vaccination. The time point was: after dendritic cell vaccination, including at tumor progression/relapse. Only in-frame clones appear in the TCRdb table, and some are missing; sequencing was by immunoSEQ multiplex PCR. The repertoire holds roughly 100,000 clones, 90% seen once, with 2.5% to 3.5% in the top ten.

The chain combines TRBV12-5 with TRBJ1-1; TRBD1 aligns across 7 bases. The origin of this receptor is a human donor with glioblastoma. Sequencing was performed on blood, taken after dendritic cell vaccination. The chain's CDR3 is CASGLGQEREAFF. The CDR3 DNA reads TGTGCTAGTGGCCTCGGACAGGAAAGAGAAGCTTTCTTT.